This T cell receptor (beta chain) comes out of a study of cytomegalovirus exposure and HLA in healthy donors. Study outcomes and limitations: The classifier, whose performance was assessed in both the original and validation cohorts, reportedly diagnosed cytomegalovirus status with high specificity and sensitivity. It emerged from a later analysis that several of the most significant clusters appeared to be linked to common viral pathogens. V- and J-gene trimming in TCR beta was tied to a missense DCLRE1C variant by an analysis performed later.

The CDR3 sequence is 13 residues long. V was pared by 0 bases and J by 9 bases, with 14 bases between. Germline V lookup: CDR1 GTSNPN, CDR2 SVGIG (reference sequence). A note on this clone: Its antigen is not known.

PCR employed 60 Vbeta and 13 Jbeta primers. Produced via immunoSEQ multiplex PCR; TCRdb's table is partial and in-frame only. The table shows 200,000 or so clones, with more than 60% occurring only once. The specimen was PBMCs. The clonotype originates from a man aged 45-60 years in good health and CMV-seronegative. V is TRBV30 and J is TRBJ1-2; tentative D call: TRBD1 (6 bases). The CDR3 DNA reads TGTGCCTGGAGTGTATGGGCAGGGGAGCGCTACACCTTC. Amino acids: CAWSVWAGERYTF.